Shown below are 30 T cell receptor beta chains from a single sample sequenced in a study of blood T cell repertoires in COVID-19. Sequencing was performed with immunoSEQ multiplex PCR; in TCRdb, only in-frame clones are kept and a portion is missing. Of 270,000 or so clones in the sample, approximately 90% were seen once. Sequenced sample: PBMCs or T cells enriched from blood (not recorded which). These receptors were collected from a woman in her thirties with acute COVID-19.

This sequence joins TRBV6-5 and TRBJ2-7, with D possibly matching TRBD1 (5 bases). The V gene lost 2 bases and the J gene lost 5 bases, with 10 bases spanning the gap. The germline V gene encodes CDR1 MNHEY and CDR2 SVGAGI. CDR3 length: 13 amino acids. CDR3 sequence: CASSYNRNHEQYF. The CDR3 nucleotides read TGTGCCAGCAGTTACAACAGGAATCACGAGCAGTACTTC.

The chain uses TRBV7-9 and TRBJ2-2; TRBD1 is a possible D gene (6 bases). With 2 bases removed from V and 5 bases from J, the gap between germline ends came to 18 bases. The CDR3 has 17 residues. CDR1 is SEHNR and CDR2 is FQNEAQ in the germline V gene (reference sequence). CDR3 protein: CASSLPKTGDSTGELFF. Written as DNA, the CDR3 is TGTGCCAGCAGCTTACCGAAGACAGGAGACTCAACCGGGGAGCTGTTTTTT.

J is TRBJ1-5 and V is TRBV5-4; TRBD1 matches at 7 bases. This CDR3 has 14 amino acids. Germline V gene lookup returns CDR1 SGHNT and CDR2 YYREEE (reference sequence). The junction had 5 bases not matched to a gene; V was cut back by 4 bases and J by 4 bases. The CDR3 DNA is TGTGCCAGCAGCCGAGGGGGCTCGAATCAGCCCCAGCATTTT. Its protein product is CASSRGGSNQPQHF.

The V and J genes are TRBV19 and TRBJ2-7, with 7 bases that match TRBD1. Germline CDR1 reads LNHDA; CDR2 reads SQIVND (reference sequence). V lost 8 bases and J lost 2; bases outside the gene matches: 9. This CDR3 spans 14 amino acids. CDR3 nucleotide sequence: TGTGCCAGTCACTCCGGGGACAGCACCTACGAGCAGTACTTC. It encodes CASHSGDSTYEQYF.

V usage is TRBV27 and J usage is TRBJ2-7, with a weak D call TRBD2 (6 bases). This CDR3 contains 15 residues. Looked up from germline, CDR1 is MNHEY and CDR2 is SMNVEV (reference sequence). V was shortened by 4 bases and J by 0 bases, with 13 bases between the two germline ends. CDR3 nucleotide sequence: TGTGCCAGCAGTTCCCCACTGGAGGGCTCCTACGAGCAGTACTTC. It yields the protein CASSSPLEGSYEQYF.

In its sample, this clone was seen a few times. The chain uses TRBV28 and TRBJ1-2; D is undetermined. Germline lookup yields CDR1 MDHEN and CDR2 SYDVKM. The CDR3 spans 12 residues. Between the trimmed V and J ends, which lost 1 base and 7 bases, there was a span of 7 bases. The CDR3 nucleotides read TGTGCCAGCAGTTTATCCCCCCTTGGCTACACCTTC. As protein: CASSLSPLGYTF.

The V gene is TRBV4-1, the J gene TRBJ2-2, with a possible D match to TRBD1 (5 bases). This CDR3 is 15 amino acids long. From germline, CDR1 is MGHRA and CDR2 YSYEKL. V was cut by 4 bases and J by 7 bases, with 16 bases left in between. CDR3 loop: CASSPGAAGGGELFF. In DNA form, the CDR3 reads TGCGCCAGCAGCCCTGGGGCAGCCGGTGGCGGGGAGCTGTTTTTT.

V and J are TRBV4-1 and TRBJ2-7, with D possibly matching TRBD2 (6 bases). CDR1 is MGHRA and CDR2 is YSYEKL in the germline V gene. V was shortened by 3 bases and J by 6 bases, with 12 bases between the two germline ends. This CDR3 region has 13 residues. The CDR3 nucleotides are TGCGCCAGCAGCCAGGGAGGACTGGGCGAGCAGTACTTC. It translates to CASSQGGLGEQYF.

This chain uses TRBV18 with TRBJ1-3; D gene ambiguous. Trimming stripped 1 base from V and 0 bases from J, with 4 bases between. Germline V gene data show CDR1 as KGHSH and CDR2 as LQKENI. This CDR3 is 14 amino acids long. CDR3 sequence: CASSPQSSGNTIYF. CDR3 DNA: TGTGCCAGCTCACCACAGAGCTCTGGAAACACCATATATTTT.

The rearrangement links TRBV28 to TRBJ1-1; unclear D gene. V dropped 4 bases and J dropped 5 bases, with 11 bases sitting between them. The CDR3 consists of 13 residues. The germline CDR1 and CDR2 sequences are MDHEN and SYDVKM. CDR3 coding DNA: TGTGCCAGCAGTTCCTTTAGCGGGACTGAAGCTTTCTTT. It encodes CASSSFSGTEAFF.

J is TRBJ2-1 and V is TRBV18; D is unclear. Trimming removed 2 bases from V and 3 bases from J, with 11 bases in between. The CDR3 spans 15 residues. CDR1 and CDR2 from the germline V gene are KGHSH and LQKENI. The CDR3 DNA follows: TGTGCCAGCTCACCAGCTAGTTCGGTCTACAATGAGCAGTTCTTC. Its protein is CASSPASSVYNEQFF.

The V and J genes are TRBV5-1 and TRBJ2-7; D may be TRBD1 (5 bases). Germline V lookup: CDR1 SGHRS, CDR2 YFSETQ. The CDR3 totals 14 residues. Trimming took off 0 bases at V and 7 bases at J, with 14 bases between the two ends. The CDR3 DNA is TGCGCCAGCAGCTTGGGCCGTGGGGCACGGGAGCAGTACTTC. This gives the protein CASSLGRGAREQYF.

The J gene is TRBJ2-3, the V gene TRBV14; TRBD2 might be the D (5 bases). The V end lost 1 base, the J end lost 2 bases, and 16 bases lay between the germline ends. Germline CDR1 is SGHDN and CDR2 is FVKESK. This CDR3 is built from 17 residues. The CDR3 DNA sequence: TGTGCCAGCAGCCAAGGGGTAGGGCAAGCGGTCACAGATACGCAGTATTTT. Protein product: CASSQGVGQAVTDTQYF.

This clone was found once. This chain connects TRBV4-3 to TRBJ2-4; TRBD2 is a possible D gene (5 bases). Germline lookup yields CDR1 LGHNA and CDR2 YSLEER. The CDR3 totals 17 residues. V was pared by 0 bases and J by 0 bases, with 12 bases between. CDR3 sequence reads: CASSQDNRELAKNIQYF. CDR3 bases: TGCGCCAGCAGCCAAGATAACCGGGAACTAGCCAAAAACATTCAGTACTTC.

The V gene is TRBV5-4, the J gene TRBJ2-1; 7 nucleotides line up with TRBD2. The ends lost 0 bases at V and 6 bases at J; junction bases unmatched: 9. Germline loops: CDR1 SGHNT, CDR2 YYREEE (reference sequence). The CDR3 spans 16 residues. CDR3 DNA sequence: TGTGCCAGCAGCTTGGACGGCGGGAGTATCCCCAATGAGCAGTTCTTC. The encoded protein is CASSLDGGSIPNEQFF.

J is TRBJ2-2 and V is TRBV10-2; 10 nucleotides line up with TRBD1. V dropped 6 bases and J dropped 8; count of bases not matched to a gene: 6. Germline loops: CDR1 WSHSY, CDR2 SAAADI. The CDR3 contains 14 residues. This chain's CDR3 is CASSPGQGVGELFF. In nucleotides, the CDR3 is TGCGCCAGCAGCCCAGGACAGGGGGTGGGGGAGCTGTTTTTT.

The chain combines TRBV24-1 with TRBJ1-6; D gene unclear. CDR3 length: 13 amino acids. From germline, CDR1 is KGHDR and CDR2 SFDVKD. V lost 3 bases and J 7 bases, leaving 6 bases between the germline ends. Here the CDR3 DNA reads TGTGCCACCAGTGATAACGAGAATTCACCCCTCCACTTT. Translating gives CATSDNENSPLHF.

This rearrangement joins TRBV9 to TRBJ2-1, with TRBD2 matching over 8 bases. This CDR3 has 15 residues. Losses at the gene ends were 3 bases for V and 5 bases for J; bases not matched to a gene: 7. Germline V gene sequence: CDR1 SGDLS, CDR2 YYNGEE. The CDR3 loop is CASSAGSGSHNEQFF. The CDR3 nucleotides are TGTGCCAGCAGCGCCGGGAGCGGGAGCCACAATGAGCAGTTCTTC.

V gene TRBV28 combines with J gene TRBJ2-7, with 11 bases identical to TRBD2. This CDR3 comprises 16 residues. V trimming: 2 bases; J trimming: 6 bases; junction bases outside the gene matches: 9. Germline CDR1 and CDR2: MDHEN and SYDVKM. The CDR3 DNA sequence: TGTGCCAGCAGTTTAGCACTAGCGGGAGTTGGGCTCGAGCAGTACTTC. This sequence encodes CASSLALAGVGLEQYF.

V and J are TRBV18 and TRBJ1-1, with 8 bases identical to TRBD1. CDR3 length equals 17 residues. The junction had 11 bases not matched to a gene; V was cut back by 1 base and J by 4 bases. Germline values: CDR1 KGHSH, CDR2 LQKENI. The CDR3 DNA is TGTGCCAGCTCACCACGGGCCCCAGGGGGCGTAGGCACTGAAGCTTTCTTT. It encodes CASSPRAPGGVGTEAFF.

CDR3 protein: CASSLGEPYEQYF. CDR3 nucleotides: TGTGCCAGCAGCTTAGGCGAACCCTACGAGCAGTACTTC. J is TRBJ2-7 and V is TRBV7-6; D remains ambiguous. The CDR3 runs 13 residues. Germline CDR1 reads SGHVS; CDR2 reads FNYEAQ. Trimming shortened V by 1 base and J by 2 bases, and 6 bases separated the two germline ends.

Turning to this clone: Within the sample, other DNA sequences also encode this same CDR3. The chain links TRBV18 to TRBJ1-1; D ambiguous. The CDR3 consists of 13 residues. Trimming left V 3 bases short and J 1 base short, with 6 bases between. The germline gives CDR1 KGHSH, CDR2 LQKENI. CDR3 bases: TGTGCCAGCTCACCTAGTGAGAACACTGAAGCTTTCTTT. The encoded protein is CASSPSENTEAFF.

The rearrangement uses TRBV24-1 and TRBJ2-7; D ambiguous. Between the trimmed V and J ends, which lost 4 bases and 5 bases, there was a span of 14 bases. This CDR3 is 14 amino acids long. Germline V lookup: CDR1 KGHDR, CDR2 SFDVKD. The CDR3 loop is CATSDPVQANEQYF. The CDR3 DNA reads TGTGCCACCAGTGACCCGGTCCAGGCGAACGAGCAGTACTTC.

The chain couples TRBV5-1 to TRBJ2-1; TRBD1 matches 7 bases. From germline, CDR1 is SGHRS and CDR2 YFSETQ. CDR3 length: 13 amino acids. J was trimmed by 5 bases and V by 4 bases; bases with no gene match: 3. CDR3 loop: CASSRDRDNEQFF. The CDR3 bases are TGCGCCAGCAGCCGAGACAGGGACAATGAGCAGTTCTTC.

V and J are TRBV5-5 and TRBJ2-7; TRBD2 might be the D (6 bases). V was pared by 4 bases and J by 3 bases, with 17 bases between. The CDR3 extends over 15 amino acids. Germline V gene sequence: CDR1 SGHKS, CDR2 YYEKEE (reference sequence). In nucleotides, the CDR3 is TGTGCCAGCAGCGAAGAAGACCCGGGGGACTACGAGCAGTACTTC. This encodes CASSEEDPGDYEQYF.

The chain joins TRBV3-1 (or the pseudogene TRBV3-2) to TRBJ2-2, with no clear D. V lost 3 bases and J lost 4, with 15 bases in between. The CDR3 is made up of 16 amino acids. CDR1 is LGHDT and CDR2 is YNNKEL in the germline V gene (reference sequence). CDR3 sequence (DNA): TGTGCCAGCAGCCAGGAAAGCAGACTTGGCACCGGGGAGCTGTTTTTT. Translated, it gives CASSQESRLGTGELFF.

The chain carries TRBV7-9 and TRBJ2-7, with 7 bases matching TRBD2. V gave up 2 bases and J gave up 0 bases; unmatched junction bases: 4. This CDR3 is 15 amino acids long. Germline V gene sequence: CDR1 SEHNR, CDR2 FQNEAQ (reference sequence). The CDR3 DNA reads as TGTGCCAGCAGCTTATTAAGCGGGACCTCCTACGAGCAGTACTTC. Translated, it gives CASSLLSGTSYEQYF.

This clone was seen a single time. CDR3 sequence (DNA): TGTGCCAGCAGCTTGGCCGACAGGAACTATGGCTACACCTTC. Translated: CASSLADRNYGYTF. The chain joins TRBV5-6 to TRBJ1-2, with D tentatively TRBD1 (6 bases). Trimming shortened V by 0 bases and J by 2 bases, and 8 bases separated the two germline ends. Looked up from germline, CDR1 is SGHDT and CDR2 is YYEEEE. The CDR3 has 14 amino acids. Using reference TRBV5-6 and TRBJ1-2 for the parts outside the CDR3, the full variable domain is DAGVTQSPTHLIKTRGQQVTLRCSPKSGHDTVSWYQQALGQGPQFIFQYYEEEERQRGNFPDRFSGHQFPNYSSELNVNALLLGDSALYLCASSLADRNYGYTFGSGTRLTVV.

This chain joins TRBV5-1 and TRBJ2-1; 15 positions match TRBD2. J was trimmed by 7 bases and V by 4 bases; bases with no gene match: 3. The CDR3 runs to 15 residues. The germline V gene has CDR1 SGHRS and CDR2 YFSETQ. The CDR3 DNA sequence: TGCGCCAGCAGCGAGGGACTAGCGGGAGGAAATGAGCAGTTCTTC. It codes for CASSEGLAGGNEQFF.

This clone was seen once. J is TRBJ2-1 and V is TRBV30; perhaps TRBD1 as D (5 bases). Germline CDR1 reads GTSNPN; CDR2 reads SVGIG (reference sequence). This CDR3 comprises 13 residues. V lost 2 bases and J 4 bases, leaving 9 bases between the germline ends. The CDR3 loop reads CAWSMTEYNEQFF. In DNA form, the CDR3 reads TGTGCCTGGAGTATGACAGAATACAATGAGCAGTTCTTC.